The entry that follows covers one TCR beta chain sequence. Its antigen is not known. This CDR3 comprises 13 residues. J was trimmed by 4 bases and V by 7 bases; bases with no gene match: 4. The data are from a study of post-analysis software for immune sequencing data. General study results and limits: With TRBV5-6, TRBV5-1 and TRBV20-1 included, 4 to 6 TRBV segments were more frequent in patients than in controls. Significantly lower normalized Chao1 diversity was seen in multiple sclerosis patients than in controls.

Unique molecular identifiers featured in each of the TCR beta cDNA libraries. TCRdb called the PCR reads again in MiXCR, with one record for every CDR3 protein. The sample shows almost 700,000 distinct CDR3 sequences, approximately 60% of them seen only once. The chain links TRBV12-3 or TRBV12-4 to TRBJ2-5, with TRBD2 identical over 9 bases. Sequencing was carried out using blood. The sequence derives from a girl aged 2 to 9 with multiple sclerosis. In DNA, the CDR3 is TGTGCCAGCACCCTAGCGGGATTAGAGACCCAGTACTTC. Its protein is CASTLAGLETQYF.